A selection of T cell receptor beta chains follows, all from one sample in a study of response to subunit inactivated influenza vaccine. TCRdb analysed the RT-PCR reads with MiXCR anew, one entry per CDR3 protein. The sample contains just under 550,000 distinct CDR3 sequences, under 30% of which appear only once. These sequences were also reported in another study, on T cells expressing NK-cell markers.

This specimen was CD4+ T cells sorted from PBMCs, taken roughly 12 days after vaccination. These receptors originate from a man aged 50-60 years who received an inactivated influenza vaccine. The CDR3 runs from the conserved cysteine through the conserved F or W. A D gene is named only where the DNA matches it firmly. Clone size is shown for a subset of rows, as once, few, many or a class of expanded clone.

NA	TRBV7-9	TRBJ2-7	NA	TGTGCCAGCAGCTTAGCGACCAGCGGAGCCCGCTACGAGCAGTACTTC	CASSLATSGARYEQYF
NA	TRBV7-3	TRBJ1-1	NA	TGTGCCAGCAGCATGTCAGGGACCACTGAAGCTTTCTTT	CASSMSGTTEAFF
NA	TRBV6-5	TRBJ2-5	NA	TGTGCCAGCAGTTACGGGGAGTCTAGTCAAGAGACCCAGTACTTC	CASSYGESSQETQYF
NA	TRBV5-1	TRBJ1-2	TRBD1	TGCGCCAGCAGCCCGGGGACAGGGGAGGGCTATGGCTACACCTTC	CASSPGTGEGYGYTF
NA	TRBV20-1	TRBJ1-6	TRBD1	TGCAGTGCTAGAGACCAGGACAGGGTCTATAATTCACCCCTCCACTTT	CSARDQDRVYNSPLHF
NA	TRBV11-2	TRBJ2-3	TRBD2	TGTGCCAGCAGCTTTTATTTTGCGAGAGCGGGAGGCGGTCGGAGCACAGATACGCAGTATTTT	CASSFYFARAGGGRSTDTQYF
few	TRBV10-3	TRBJ1-1	TRBD1	TGTGCCAAGGACAGGGAGAACACTGAAGCTTTCTTT	CAKDRENTEAFF
NA	TRBV6-2/TRBV6-3	TRBJ2-5	NA	TGTGCCAGCAGTTCGCTAGCGTACCCGAGGACCCAGTACTTC	CASSSLAYPRTQYF
NA	TRBV5-1	TRBJ2-5	TRBD1	TGCGCCAGCAGCCGGCCGGGGACAGGTTTTCAAGAGACCCAGTACTTC	CASSRPGTGFQETQYF
NA	TRBV18	TRBJ2-7	TRBD1	TGTGCCAGCTCCCCGATCCAGGGGGACTACGAGCAGTACTTC	CASSPIQGDYEQYF
few	TRBV25-1	TRBJ1-6	NA	TGTGCCAGCAGTGACTCGAGGGGGTGGGGTAATAATTCACCCCTCCACTTT	CASSDSRGWGNNSPLHF
few	TRBV29-1	TRBJ2-7	NA	TGCAGCGTTGAAGTGGGGGGCGCGGTTCGATACGAGCAGTACTTC	CSVEVGGAVRYEQYF
many	TRBV7-9	TRBJ2-1	TRBD1	TGTGCCAGCAGCGCACCCCCGGGACAGCCTCGCAATGAGCAGTTCTTC	CASSAPPGQPRNEQFF
few	TRBV19	TRBJ2-3	NA	TGTGCCAGCATGCAGGAGCCTTCGGGAAATACGCAGTATTTT	CASMQEPSGNTQYF
few	TRBV20-1	TRBJ1-4	TRBD1	TGCAGTGCTAGTAGAGGGGGAGGGGGCGAAAAACTGTTTTTT	CSASRGGGGEKLFF
few	TRBV11-1	TRBJ2-4	TRBD1	TGTGCCAGCAGCCCTGGGACAGTGACTACCCACAGTCTAGCCAAAAACATTCAGTACTTC	CASSPGTVTTHSLAKNIQYF
NA	TRBV15	TRBJ1-1	TRBD1	TGTGCCACCAGCAGAGCCGACAGGGTAGAAGCTTTCTTT	CATSRADRVEAFF
once	TRBV4-2	TRBJ2-5	TRBD2	TGTGCCAGCAGCAAAGGGGAGGGGTTACAAGAGACCCAGTACTTC	CASSKGEGLQETQYF
few	TRBV5-1	TRBJ1-1	NA	TGCGCCAGCGGCCAACAGGACATGAACACTGAAGCTTTCTTT	CASGQQDMNTEAFF
many	TRBV15	TRBJ2-4	TRBD1	TGTGCCACCAGCAGAGACATAGGACAGGGGCAAAACATTCAGTACTTC	CATSRDIGQGQNIQYF
once	TRBV20-1	TRBJ2-7	TRBD1	TGCAGTGCTCCTCGACAGGGCACTGGGGAGCAGTACTTC	CSAPRQGTGEQYF
NA	TRBV11-2	TRBJ2-7	TRBD1	TGTGCCAGCAGCTTAGAATGGGACAGCTCCTACGAGCAGTACTTC	CASSLEWDSSYEQYF
many	TRBV6-2/TRBV6-3	TRBJ2-1	TRBD2	TGTGCCAGCAGAGATAGGACTAGCGGGAGGAATGAGCAGTTCTTC	CASRDRTSGRNEQFF
NA	TRBV9	TRBJ2-1	NA	TGTGCCAGCAGCGTAGAGTCAGCTAATGAGCAGTTCTTC	CASSVESANEQFF
NA	TRBV24-1	TRBJ2-2	NA	TGTGCCACCAGTGATCGATCTGGGTTCGGGGAGCTGTTTTTT	CATSDRSGFGELFF
few	TRBV25-1	TRBJ2-1	NA	TGTGCCAGCAGTGAATTCCCTGAGCAGTTCTTC	CASSEFPEQFF
few	TRBV4-3	TRBJ2-7	TRBD1	TGCGCCAGCAGCCAAGATGACAGGGGATACGAGCAGTACTTC	CASSQDDRGYEQYF
few	TRBV12-3/TRBV12-4	TRBJ1-2	TRBD1	TGTGCCAGCAGTTTACAAGGGGGCGCTCAGGGCTACACCTTC	CASSLQGGAQGYTF
NA	TRBV19	TRBJ2-5	TRBD2	TGTGCCTCAAAAGGGCTGGCTAGCGGGGGAAAAGAGACCCAGTACTTC	CASKGLASGGKETQYF
NA	TRBV11-3	TRBJ1-1	NA	TGTGCCAGCAGCTCCAGCCGGGACACTGAAGCTTTCTTT	CASSSSRDTEAFF
many	TRBV15	TRBJ2-5	TRBD1	TGTGCCACCAGCAAGGGACAGAACCAAGAGACCCAGTACTTC	CATSKGQNQETQYF
NA	TRBV5-1	TRBJ2-7	NA	TGCGCCAGCAGCTTGGTGGTCGGTGCGCCCTACGAGCAGTACTTC	CASSLVVGAPYEQYF
NA	TRBV11-2	TRBJ2-7	NA	TGTGTCAGCAGCTTGGGGTTTACCGGGACACCTACCTACGAGCAGTACTTC	CVSSLGFTGTPTYEQYF
NA	TRBV29-1	TRBJ2-5	NA	TGCAGCGTTGTGCCGGGGTCCCAAGAGACCCAGTACTTC	CSVVPGSQETQYF
few	TRBV10-1	TRBJ2-3	NA	TGCGCCAGCAGTGAGCAACCCACAGATACGCAGTATTTT	CASSEQPTDTQYF
NA	TRBV20-1	TRBJ2-4	TRBD1	TGCAGTCCCCGGGCAGGGGGCTATGGAAACATTCAGTACTTC	CSPRAGGYGNIQYF
NA	TRBV20-1	TRBJ2-7	TRBD1	TGCAGTGCTAGTAAGGGGGCTTTGAGCCACGAGCAGTACTTC	CSASKGALSHEQYF
few	TRBV28	TRBJ1-5	TRBD1	TGTGCCAGCAGGGGACAGGGGAATCAGCCCCAGCATTTT	CASRGQGNQPQHF
NA	TRBV28	TRBJ1-1	NA	TGTGCCAACACTCTAGGGGAGAAGGCCAGCACTGAAGCTTTCTTT	CANTLGEKASTEAFF
many	TRBV5-1	TRBJ2-2	NA	TGCGCCAGCAGCTTGGACGCGACCGGGGAGCTGTTTTTT	CASSLDATGELFF
NA	TRBV4-2	TRBJ2-1	TRBD2	TGTGCCAGCAGCCTTAACCTAGCGGGGGGGTTCAATGAGCAGTTCTTC	CASSLNLAGGFNEQFF
few	TRBV12-3/TRBV12-4	TRBJ2-3	TRBD2	TGTGCCAGCAGTTTCTTGGCGGGGGGGCGGGCAGATACGCAGTATTTT	CASSFLAGGRADTQYF
NA	TRBV20-1	TRBJ2-7	NA	TGCAGTGCTAGAGATCTGGCGTTATCCTACGAGCAGTACTTC	CSARDLALSYEQYF
many	TRBV10-3	TRBJ1-2	NA	TGTGCCATCAGTGAGTCTTGGGGGCAGGGCGGCTATGGCTACACCTTC	CAISESWGQGGYGYTF
NA	TRBV5-1	TRBJ1-1	NA	TGCGCCAGCAGCTTGGGGGCCGGCCAGATGAACACTGAAGCTTTCTTT	CASSLGAGQMNTEAFF
once	TRBV11-2	TRBJ2-7	TRBD1	TGTGCCAGCAGCTTACGGGACAACAGGGGGCGCGGGAACTACGAGCAGTACTTC	CASSLRDNRGRGNYEQYF
few	TRBV2	TRBJ2-7	NA	TGTGCCAGTAAACGCGAAGTGAGCTCCTACGAGCAGTACTTC	CASKREVSSYEQYF
NA	TRBV2	TRBJ2-5	NA	TGTGCCAGCAGTGAAATGCTAGCCCGAGAGACCCAGTACTTC	CASSEMLARETQYF
NA	TRBV12-3/TRBV12-4	TRBJ1-1	NA	TGTGCCAGCAGTTTAGTCAGGGTCGACACTGAAGCTTTCTTT	CASSLVRVDTEAFF
NA	TRBV4-2	TRBJ2-5	NA	TGTGCCAGCAGCGTCTCGGGGCAAGAGACCCAGTACTTC	CASSVSGQETQYF
few	TRBV3-1	TRBJ2-7	NA	TGTGCCAGCAGCCAGGAAGGTTACCGTAACGAGCAGTACTTC	CASSQEGYRNEQYF